The clone carrying this T cell receptor beta chain appeared a few times. Its antigen is unknown. Cryopreserved PBMCs were the source of around 2 micrograms of genomic DNA, which went to TCR beta libraries. These data are taken from a study of cytotoxic CD8 clonotypes in ibrutinib-treated CLL. Unmatched junction bases numbered 2, after V lost 0 bases and J lost 0 bases. CDR3 length: 16 amino acids. Germline V gene lookup returns CDR1 MNHEY and CDR2 SMNVEV (reference sequence). Findings of the study overall: Relative to age-matched healthy donors, clonality at baseline was higher, and it tracked circulating CD8+ T-cell counts.

Data came from immunoSEQ multiplex PCR; TCRdb stores just in-frame clones and leaves some out. In the table there are about 140,000 clones, approximately 80% of which are singletons. Here the sequenced sample was PBMCs, taken after 12 months of ibrutinib treatment. The receptor's source is a human donor with chronic lymphocytic leukemia. The J gene is TRBJ1-5, the V gene TRBV27; TRBD1 matches 7 bases. The CDR3 region has the DNA TGTGCCAGCAGTTTATCGACAGGGAATAGCAATCAGCCCCAGCATTTT. Translating gives CASSLSTGNSNQPQHF.